These T cell receptor beta chains were read from a single sample in a study of beta chain features in type 1 diabetes. Only in-frame clones appear in the TCRdb table, and some are missing; sequencing was by immunoSEQ multiplex PCR. The table has 17,000 or so clones, about 70% seen once. Sequencing was performed on stem cell memory CD4+ T cells from blood. Receptors were obtained from a man aged 25 to 40 with type 1 diabetes. Both conserved end residues are part of each CDR3. Each record gives: clone size, V gene, D gene, J gene, CDR3 protein, CDR3 DNA. The D gene is left open where the match is weak. Clone size is given for some rows only: seen once, a few or many times, or a class if the clone is expanded.

-,TRBV11-2,-,TRBJ1-4,CASSLTQGHNEKLFF,TGTGCCAGCAGCTTAACTCAGGGGCATAATGAAAAACTGTTTTTT
-,TRBV2,-,TRBJ1-5,CASSATATLQHF,TGTGCCAGCAGCGCGACAGCGACGCTCCAGCATTTT
few,TRBV28,-,TRBJ1-4,CASSQANEKLFF,TGTGCCAGCAGTCAGGCTAATGAAAAACTGTTTTTT
-,TRBV18,-,TRBJ1-4,CASSPSSGGEKLFF,TGTGCCAGCTCACCATCCTCCGGGGGAGAAAAACTGTTTTTT
-,TRBV11-1,-,TRBJ2-3,CASSLAGTPTDTQYF,TGTGCCAGCAGCTTAGCCGGGACTCCCACAGATACGCAGTATTTT
-,TRBV5-1,-,TRBJ1-6,CASSSTTESPLHF,TGCGCCAGCAGCTCCACCACAGAGTCACCCCTCCACTTT
-,TRBV7-7,-,TRBJ2-5,CASSFGTSRTETQYF,TGTGCTAGCAGCTTTGGGACATCAAGGACGGAGACCCAGTACTTC
-,TRBV6-5,-,TRBJ1-5,CASRSQSGGNQPQHF,TGTGCCAGCAGATCGCAGAGCGGGGGCAATCAGCCCCAGCATTTT
-,TRBV5-1,-,TRBJ1-4,CASSRAQGTNEKLFF,TGCGCCAGCAGCCGGGCGCAGGGTACTAATGAAAAACTGTTTTTT
few,TRBV5-1,-,TRBJ2-1,CASSRGGGIYNEQFF,TGCGCCAGCAGTAGGGGCGGGGGCATCTACAATGAGCAGTTCTTC
-,TRBV7-2,TRBD2,TRBJ2-7,CASSGTSGGVYEQYF,TGTGCCAGCAGCGGCACTAGCGGGGGGGTCTACGAGCAGTACTTC
few,TRBV29-1,-,TRBJ1-2,CSVGGYPTDGTF,TGCAGCGTTGGAGGGTACCCAACAGACGGCACCTTC
-,TRBV6-6,-,TRBJ1-2,CAIWDQGYGYTF,TGTGCCATTTGGGACCAGGGGTATGGCTACACCTTC
once,TRBV4-1,TRBD2,TRBJ2-2,CASSRPGLAGSGTGELFF,TGCGCCAGCAGCCGCCCGGGACTAGCGGGGTCGGGCACCGGGGAGCTGTTTTTT
few,TRBV7-9,-,TRBJ2-3,CASRTFWPSTDTQYF,TGTGCCAGCAGAACCTTCTGGCCTAGCACAGATACGCAGTATTTT
few,TRBV2,TRBD2,TRBJ2-2,CASSVERGNTGELFF,TGTGCCAGCAGTGTAGAGCGGGGTAACACCGGGGAGCTGTTTTTT
-,TRBV19,TRBD1,TRBJ1-1,CASSKTGEVRNTEAFF,TGTGCCAGTAGTAAGACAGGGGAGGTGAGGAACACTGAAGCTTTCTTT
-,TRBV4-3,TRBD1,TRBJ2-6,CASSEKLQGAGANVLTF,TGCGCCAGCAGCGAAAAGCTCCAGGGGGCTGGGGCCAACGTCCTGACTTTC